Presented here are 17 T cell receptor beta chains from one specimen sequenced in a study of neoadjuvant anti-PD-1 for oral cavity cancer (dated by TCRdb to about 2021). The library relied on the immunoSEQ multiplex PCR assay. Not all clones reach the TCRdb copy of this immuneACCESS table, which keeps in-frame sequences only. Checked studies attribute under half of the gap to unresolved V genes and leave the rest unexplained. The sample contains approximately 68,000 clones, about 90% of them found a single time. Clones ranked in the top ten supply approximately 2.6% of the sample. What this sample's time point label stands for: after neoadjuvant nivolumab, at surgical resection. The specimen comprised PBMCs, sampled after nivolumab (anti-PD-1) treatment. These receptors originate from a person aged 35-79 years with oral cavity squamous cell carcinoma.

This clone has a handful of counts. The rearrangement links TRBV7-9 to TRBJ1-2, with 10 bases that match TRBD1. V lost 2 bases to trimming and J lost 6 bases; unmatched junction nucleotides: 6. This CDR3 is 15 amino acids long. Germline lookup yields CDR1 SEHNR and CDR2 FQNEAQ (reference sequence). CDR3 sequence (DNA): TGTGCCAGCAGCTTATTGACAGGGGGCGCAGATGGCTACACCTTC. Translating gives CASSLLTGGADGYTF.

The chain uses TRBV7-6 and TRBJ2-7; D is uncertain. Between the trimmed V and J ends, which lost 0 bases and 0 bases, there was a span of 6 bases. Germline V gene lookup returns CDR1 SGHVS and CDR2 FNYEAQ. This CDR3 has 14 amino acids. CDR3 protein: CASSLASYSYEQYF. The DNA of the CDR3 is TGTGCCAGCAGCTTAGCCAGCTACTCCTACGAGCAGTACTTC.

The chain uses TRBV6-1 and TRBJ2-3, with 8 positions matching TRBD2. Germline CDR1 and CDR2: MNHNS and SASEGT. V lost 2 bases to trimming and J lost 6 bases; unmatched junction nucleotides: 4. The CDR3 covers 14 residues. The CDR3 sequence is CASSEKGGGDTQYF. DNA for the CDR3: TGTGCCAGCAGTGAAAAGGGCGGGGGGGATACGCAGTATTTT.

The rearrangement joins TRBV6-1 to TRBJ1-2, with a weak D call TRBD1 (5 bases). V was pared by 8 bases and J by 0 bases, with 16 bases between. CDR3 length: 15 amino acids. Germline loops: CDR1 MNHNS, CDR2 SASEGT. CDR3: CASGATGAPNYGYTF. The CDR3, as DNA: TGTGCCAGCGGGGCCACAGGCGCACCTAACTATGGCTACACCTTC.

This chain joins TRBV29-1 and TRBJ1-2; D is uncertain. The germline V and J ends were trimmed by 1 base and 5 bases, with 14 bases remaining between them. The CDR3 is made up of 14 amino acids. Germline CDR1 reads SQVTM; CDR2 reads ANQGSEA. The CDR3 loop is CSVEGRVADYGYTF. CDR3 coding DNA: TGCAGCGTTGAAGGACGGGTTGCAGATTATGGCTACACCTTC.

This sequence joins TRBV10-3 and TRBJ1-2; 7 bases are shared with TRBD1. CDR3 length: 12 residues. Germline V gene lookup returns CDR1 ENHRY and CDR2 SYGVKD. Unmatched junction bases numbered 5, after V lost 6 bases and J lost 7 bases. The CDR3 nucleotides read TGTGCCATCAGGAGGGGGCCGGGTGGCTACACCTTC. It is translated as CAIRRGPGGYTF.

This chain connects TRBV6-5 to TRBJ1-2, with 7 bases aligning to TRBD1. The CDR3 spans 14 residues. Germline CDR1 is MNHEY and CDR2 is SVGAGI. Trimming at V came to 6 bases and at J to 4 bases, leaving 8 bases not matched to a gene. Here the CDR3 DNA reads TGTGCCAGCAGAACTGACAGGGTTAGCTATGGCTACACCTTC. Protein product: CASRTDRVSYGYTF.

The V call is TRBV11-2, the J call TRBJ1-1; D uncertain. The V end lost 1 base, the J end lost 6 bases, and 15 bases lay between the germline ends. The CDR3 totals 15 residues. CDR1 is SGHAT and CDR2 is FQNNGV in the germline V gene. CDR3 DNA: TGTGCCAGCAGCTTAGTCGACGGAAAATGGGCTGAAGCTTTCTTT. Its translation: CASSLVDGKWAEAFF.

The chain joins TRBV6-5 to TRBJ2-7; D is unclear. This CDR3 is built from 11 residues. Trimming cost V 5 bases and J 2 bases, with 4 bases left between them. In germline, CDR1 is MNHEY, CDR2 SVGAGI. The CDR3 bases are TGTGCCAGCAGTGGCCCCTACGAGCAGTACTTC. Its protein is CASSGPYEQYF.

This chain uses TRBV7-8 with TRBJ2-7; 7 bases match TRBD2. Germline V lookup: CDR1 SGHVS, CDR2 FQNEAQ. With 5 bases clipped from V and 1 base from J, the junction kept 11 bases outside the gene matches. This CDR3 has 16 residues. The CDR3 nucleotides are TGTGCCAGCAGCCCCGGGATGTTCGGGGGGTCCTACGAGCAGTACTTC. Its protein product is CASSPGMFGGSYEQYF. The variable domain in full, completed from reference TRBV7-8 and TRBJ2-7, reads GAGVSQSPRYKVAKRGQDVALRCDPISGHVSLFWYQQALGQGPEFLTYFQNEAQLDKSGLPSDRFFAERPEGSVSTLKIQRTQQEDSAVYLCASSPGMFGGSYEQYFGPGTRLTVT.

V usage is TRBV2 and J usage is TRBJ1-2; 11 nucleotides line up with TRBD1. The CDR3 runs to 16 residues. The V and J ends lost 6 bases and 2 bases, in that order; junction bases with no gene match: 8. Germline V gives CDR1 SNHLY, CDR2 FYNNEI. The CDR3 here is CASREAGTGGNYGYTF. The CDR3 DNA is TGTGCCAGCAGAGAGGCCGGGACAGGGGGAAACTATGGCTACACCTTC.

The chain carries TRBV6-6 and TRBJ2-2, with 11 positions matching TRBD1. CDR1 MNHNY and CDR2 SVGAGI come from the germline V gene (reference sequence). After removal of 6 bases from V and 5 bases from J, the junction contained 8 bases not matched to a gene. The CDR3 runs 16 residues. CDR3 residues: CASSRSGQGATGELFF. The CDR3 coding sequence is TGTGCCAGCAGCCGCTCAGGACAGGGGGCGACCGGGGAGCTGTTTTTT.

The chain uses TRBV9 and TRBJ1-2; the D gene is possibly TRBD1 (5 bases). Germline V lookup: CDR1 SGDLS, CDR2 YYNGEE. The CDR3 is 16 amino acids. V lost 3 bases, J lost 5 bases, and 20 bases lay in between. CDR3 sequence: CASSGSSRQRLYGYTF. CDR3 nucleotides: TGTGCCAGCAGCGGAAGTAGTCGACAGCGGTTATATGGCTACACCTTC. Supplemented by reference TRBV9 and TRBJ1-2, the full variable domain reads DSGVTQTPKHLITATGQRVTLRCSPRSGDLSVYWYQQSLDQGLQFLIQYYNGEERAKGNILERFSAQQFPDLHSELNLSSLELGDSALYFCASSGSSRQRLYGYTFGSGTRLTVV.

For the CDR3, the DNA is TGCGCCAGCAGCTTGGACGCCGGGGAAGACACAGATACGCAGTATTTT. Translated, it gives CASSLDAGEDTDTQYF. The chain links TRBV5-1 to TRBJ2-3, with D perhaps matching TRBD2 (5 bases). With 0 bases removed from V and 2 bases from J, the gap between germline ends came to 13 bases. The CDR3 spans 16 residues. Per the germline V gene, CDR1 is SGHRS and CDR2 is YFSETQ.

The chain employs TRBV5-4 and TRBJ1-1; 7 bases agree with TRBD1. The CDR3 runs to 11 residues. J gave up 11 bases and V 2 bases, and 3 bases lay outside the gene matches. The germline V gene encodes CDR1 SGHNT and CDR2 YYREEE (reference sequence). In nucleotides, the CDR3 is TGTGCCAGCAGCTTCAGGGGGGTGGCTTTCTTT. Protein sequence: CASSFRGVAFF.

J is TRBJ2-7 and V is TRBV5-5; TRBD2 aligns across 9 bases. The CDR3 runs 15 residues. Germline values: CDR1 SGHKS, CDR2 YYEKEE (reference sequence). V shed 2 bases and J 6 bases; nucleotides not matched to a gene: 9. CDR3 sequence reads: CASSFDPGLAFEQYF. CDR3 in DNA: TGTGCCAGCAGCTTTGACCCGGGACTAGCATTCGAGCAGTACTTC.

V is TRBV5-1 and J is TRBJ2-2; TRBD1 matches at 8 bases. Per the germline V gene, CDR1 is SGHRS and CDR2 is YFSETQ. This CDR3 has 15 residues. The V segment lost 2 bases and the J segment 4 bases; nucleotides outside the gene matches: 4. The CDR3 DNA follows: TGCGCCAGCAGCTTCCGGGACAGGCCCACCGGGGAGCTGTTTTTT. Protein sequence: CASSFRDRPTGELFF.